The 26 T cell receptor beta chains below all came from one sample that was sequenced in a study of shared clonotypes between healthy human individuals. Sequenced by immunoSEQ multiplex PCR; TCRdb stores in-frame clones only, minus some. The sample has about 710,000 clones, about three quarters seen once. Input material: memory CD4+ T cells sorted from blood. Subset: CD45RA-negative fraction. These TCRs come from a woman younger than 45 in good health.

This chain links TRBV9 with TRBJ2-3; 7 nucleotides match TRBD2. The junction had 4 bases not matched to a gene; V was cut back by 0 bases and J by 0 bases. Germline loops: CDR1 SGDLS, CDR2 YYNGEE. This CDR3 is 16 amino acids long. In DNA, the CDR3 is TGTGCCAGCAGCGTAGCCCCTAGCGGAAGCACAGATACGCAGTATTTT. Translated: CASSVAPSGSTDTQYF.

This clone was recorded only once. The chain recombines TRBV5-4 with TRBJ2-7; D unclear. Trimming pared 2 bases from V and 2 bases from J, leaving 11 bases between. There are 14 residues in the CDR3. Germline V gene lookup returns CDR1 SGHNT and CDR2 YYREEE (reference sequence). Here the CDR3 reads CASSFAGLPYEQYF. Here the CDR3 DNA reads TGTGCCAGCAGCTTCGCCGGGCTCCCCTACGAGCAGTACTTC.

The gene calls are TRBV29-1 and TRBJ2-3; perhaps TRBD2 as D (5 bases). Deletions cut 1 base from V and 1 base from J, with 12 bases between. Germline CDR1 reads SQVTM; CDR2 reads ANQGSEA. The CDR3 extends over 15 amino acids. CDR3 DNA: TGCAGCGTTGAAGCCTTGGAGGCGGGCACAGATACGCAGTATTTT. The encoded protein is CSVEALEAGTDTQYF.

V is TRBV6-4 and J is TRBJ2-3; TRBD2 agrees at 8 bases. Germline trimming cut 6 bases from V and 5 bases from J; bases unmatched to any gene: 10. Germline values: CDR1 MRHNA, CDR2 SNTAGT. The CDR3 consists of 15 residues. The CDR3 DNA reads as TGTGCCAGCAGCGGCGTAGCGGGGCCCGGAGATACGCAGTATTTT. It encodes CASSGVAGPGDTQYF.

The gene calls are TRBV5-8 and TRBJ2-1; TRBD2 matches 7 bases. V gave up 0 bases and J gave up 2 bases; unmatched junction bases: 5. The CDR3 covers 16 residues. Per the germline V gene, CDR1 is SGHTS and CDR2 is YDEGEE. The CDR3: CASSLEGGSPYNEQFF. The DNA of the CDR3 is TGTGCCAGCAGCTTGGAGGGCGGGAGCCCCTACAATGAGCAGTTCTTC.

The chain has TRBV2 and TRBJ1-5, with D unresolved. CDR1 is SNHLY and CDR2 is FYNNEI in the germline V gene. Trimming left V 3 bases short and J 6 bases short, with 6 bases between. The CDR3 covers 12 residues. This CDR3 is CASSDLSQPQHF. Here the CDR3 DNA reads TGTGCCAGCAGTGATTTATCTCAGCCCCAGCATTTT.

The CDR3 here is CATSRGSGATSSYEQYF. Written as DNA, the CDR3 is TGTGCCACCAGCAGAGGGTCAGGGGCCACTTCCTCCTACGAGCAGTACTTC. The rearrangement joins TRBV15 to TRBJ2-7; TRBD1 might be the D (6 bases). CDR1 LNHNV and CDR2 YYDKDF come from the germline V gene (reference sequence). The CDR3 has 17 amino acids. The V and J ends lost 1 base and 0 bases respectively, with 16 bases between them.

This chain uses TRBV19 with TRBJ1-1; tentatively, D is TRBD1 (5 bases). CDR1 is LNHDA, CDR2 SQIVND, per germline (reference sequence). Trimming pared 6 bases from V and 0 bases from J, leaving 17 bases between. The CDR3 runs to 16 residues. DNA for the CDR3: TGTGCCAGTAGAATCGGGGCAAGAAGATTGAACACTGAAGCTTTCTTT. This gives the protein CASRIGARRLNTEAFF. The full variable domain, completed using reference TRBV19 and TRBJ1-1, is DGGITQSPKYLFRKEGQNVTLSCEQNLNHDAMYWYRQDPGQGLRLIYYSQIVNDFQKGDIAEGYSVSREKKESFPLTVTSAQKNPTAFYLCASRIGARRLNTEAFFGQGTRLTVV.

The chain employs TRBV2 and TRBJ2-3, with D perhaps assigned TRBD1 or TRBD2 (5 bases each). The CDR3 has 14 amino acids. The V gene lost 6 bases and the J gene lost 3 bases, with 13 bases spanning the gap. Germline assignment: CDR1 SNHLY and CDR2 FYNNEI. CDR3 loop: CASSRGFGTDTQYF. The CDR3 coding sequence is TGTGCCAGCAGCCGGGGCTTCGGGACAGATACGCAGTATTTT.

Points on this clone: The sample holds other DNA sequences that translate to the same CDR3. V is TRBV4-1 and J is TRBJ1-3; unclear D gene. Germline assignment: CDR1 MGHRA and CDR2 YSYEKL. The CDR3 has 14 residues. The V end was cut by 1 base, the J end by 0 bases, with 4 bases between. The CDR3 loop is CASSQGHSGNTIYF. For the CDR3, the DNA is TGCGCCAGCAGCCAAGGCCACTCTGGAAACACCATATATTTT.

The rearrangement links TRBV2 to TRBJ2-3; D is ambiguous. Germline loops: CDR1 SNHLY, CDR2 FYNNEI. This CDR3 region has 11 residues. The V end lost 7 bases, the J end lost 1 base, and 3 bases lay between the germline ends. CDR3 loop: CASTRTDTQYF. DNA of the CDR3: TGTGCCAGCACTCGCACAGATACGCAGTATTTT.

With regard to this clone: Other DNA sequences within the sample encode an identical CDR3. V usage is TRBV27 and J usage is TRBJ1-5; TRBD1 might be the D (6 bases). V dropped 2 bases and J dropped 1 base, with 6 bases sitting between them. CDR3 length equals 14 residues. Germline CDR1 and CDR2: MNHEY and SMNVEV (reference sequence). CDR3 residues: CASSLTGSNQPQHF. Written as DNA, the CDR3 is TGTGCCAGCAGTTTAACAGGGAGCAATCAGCCCCAGCATTTT.

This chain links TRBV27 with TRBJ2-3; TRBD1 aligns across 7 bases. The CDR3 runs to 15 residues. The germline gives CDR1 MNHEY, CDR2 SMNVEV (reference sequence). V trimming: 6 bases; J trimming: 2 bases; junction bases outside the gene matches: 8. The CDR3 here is CASRNRDSLTDTQYF. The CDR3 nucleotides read TGTGCCAGCAGGAACCGGGACAGCCTCACAGATACGCAGTATTTT.

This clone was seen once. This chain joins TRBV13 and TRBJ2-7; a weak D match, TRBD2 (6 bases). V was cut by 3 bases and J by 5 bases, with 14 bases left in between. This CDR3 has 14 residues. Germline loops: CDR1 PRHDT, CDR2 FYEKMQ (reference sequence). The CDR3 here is CASSFNRGTHEQYF. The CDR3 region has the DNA TGTGCCAGCAGCTTCAATCGGGGGACCCACGAGCAGTACTTC. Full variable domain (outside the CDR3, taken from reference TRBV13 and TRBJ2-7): AAGVIQSPRHLIKEKRETATLKCYPIPRHDTVYWYQQGPGQDPQFLISFYEKMQSDKGSIPDRFSAQQFSDYHSELNMSSLELGDSALYFCASSFNRGTHEQYFGPGTRLTVT.

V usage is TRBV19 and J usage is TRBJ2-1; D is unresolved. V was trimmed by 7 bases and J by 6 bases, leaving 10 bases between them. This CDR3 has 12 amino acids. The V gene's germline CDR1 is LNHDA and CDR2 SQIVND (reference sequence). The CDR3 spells CASTSVFNEQFF. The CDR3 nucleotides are TGTGCCAGTACCTCGGTATTCAATGAGCAGTTCTTC.

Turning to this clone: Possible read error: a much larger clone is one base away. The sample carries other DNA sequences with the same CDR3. The CDR3 DNA is TGTGCCAGCAGCTTAAGCACAGATACGCAGTATTTT. Encoded protein: CASSLSTDTQYF. The chain carries TRBV6-6 and TRBJ2-3; D remains unclear. The CDR3 is 12 residues long. Germline assignment: CDR1 MNHNY and CDR2 SVGAGI (reference sequence). V was cut by 6 bases and J by 0 bases, with 4 bases left in between.

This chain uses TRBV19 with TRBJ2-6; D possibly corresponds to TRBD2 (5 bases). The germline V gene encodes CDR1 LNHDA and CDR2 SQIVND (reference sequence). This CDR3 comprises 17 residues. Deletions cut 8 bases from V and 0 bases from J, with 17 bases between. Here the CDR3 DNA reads TGTGCCAGTTCCCCGCGGGTGGCCAACTCTGGGGCCAACGTCCTGACTTTC. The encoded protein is CASSPRVANSGANVLTF.

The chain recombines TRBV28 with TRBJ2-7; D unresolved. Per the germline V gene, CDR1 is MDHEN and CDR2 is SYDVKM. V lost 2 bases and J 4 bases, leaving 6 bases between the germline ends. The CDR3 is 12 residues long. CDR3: CASSLQNYEQYF. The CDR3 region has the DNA TGTGCCAGCAGTTTACAAAATTACGAGCAGTACTTC.

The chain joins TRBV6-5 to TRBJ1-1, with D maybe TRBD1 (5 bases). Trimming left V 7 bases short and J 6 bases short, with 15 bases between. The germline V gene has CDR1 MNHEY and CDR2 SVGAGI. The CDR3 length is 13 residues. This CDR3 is CASTPGARAEAFF. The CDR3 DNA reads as TGTGCCAGCACCCCCGGGGCGCGGGCTGAAGCTTTCTTT.

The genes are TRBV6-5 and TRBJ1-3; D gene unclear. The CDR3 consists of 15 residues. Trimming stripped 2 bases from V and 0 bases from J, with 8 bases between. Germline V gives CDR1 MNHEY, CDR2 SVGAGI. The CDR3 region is CASSYGVGSGNTIYF. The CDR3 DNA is TGTGCCAGCAGTTACGGAGTTGGCTCTGGAAACACCATATATTTT.

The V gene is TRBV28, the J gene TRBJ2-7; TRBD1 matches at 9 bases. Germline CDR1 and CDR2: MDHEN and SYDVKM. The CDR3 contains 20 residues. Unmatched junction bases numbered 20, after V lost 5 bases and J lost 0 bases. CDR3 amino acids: CASSPIRDRARLGSSYEQYF. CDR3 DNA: TGTGCCAGCAGTCCTATCCGGGACAGGGCCCGCCTCGGAAGCTCCTACGAGCAGTACTTC.

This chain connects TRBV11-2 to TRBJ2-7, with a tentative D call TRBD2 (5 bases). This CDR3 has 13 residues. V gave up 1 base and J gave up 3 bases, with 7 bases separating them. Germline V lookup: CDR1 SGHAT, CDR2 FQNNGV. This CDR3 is CASSLVAGYEQYF. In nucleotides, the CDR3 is TGTGCCAGCAGCTTAGTTGCGGGCTACGAGCAGTACTTC.

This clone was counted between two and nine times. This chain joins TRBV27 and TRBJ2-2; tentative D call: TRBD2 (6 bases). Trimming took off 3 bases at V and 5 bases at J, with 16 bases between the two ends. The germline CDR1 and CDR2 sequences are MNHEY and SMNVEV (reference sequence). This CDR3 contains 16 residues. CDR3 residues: CASSFLGGWGTGELFF. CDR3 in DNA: TGTGCCAGCAGTTTTTTGGGGGGTTGGGGAACCGGGGAGCTGTTTTTT.

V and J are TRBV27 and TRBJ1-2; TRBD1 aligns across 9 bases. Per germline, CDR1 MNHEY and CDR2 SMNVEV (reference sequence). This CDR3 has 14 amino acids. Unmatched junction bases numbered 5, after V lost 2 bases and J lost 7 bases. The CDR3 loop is CASSLNRGLGGYTF. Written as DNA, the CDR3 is TGTGCCAGCAGTTTAAACAGGGGGCTTGGTGGCTACACCTTC.

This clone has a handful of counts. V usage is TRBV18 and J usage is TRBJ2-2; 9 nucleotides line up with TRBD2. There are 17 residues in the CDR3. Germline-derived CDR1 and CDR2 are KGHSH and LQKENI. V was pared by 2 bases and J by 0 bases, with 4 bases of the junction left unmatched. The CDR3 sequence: CASSPRLAGPNTGELFF. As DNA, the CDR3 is TGTGCCAGCTCACCAAGGCTAGCGGGGCCGAACACCGGGGAGCTGTTTTTT.

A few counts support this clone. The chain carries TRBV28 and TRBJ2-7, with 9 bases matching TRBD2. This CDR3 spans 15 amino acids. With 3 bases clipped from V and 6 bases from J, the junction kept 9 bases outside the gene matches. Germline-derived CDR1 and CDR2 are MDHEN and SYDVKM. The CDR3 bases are TGTGCCAGCAGTTTTTTAGGTAGCGGGAGAGCCGAGCAGTACTTC. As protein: CASSFLGSGRAEQYF.